This TCR beta chain was profiled in a study of beta chain features in type 1 diabetes. Deletions cut 0 bases from V and 4 bases from J, with 16 bases between. The CDR3 length is 15 residues. CDR1 and CDR2 from the germline V gene are GTSNPN and SVGIG (reference sequence). Findings and limits, study-wide: In the patient group, naive, central memory and Treg TCRB repertoires seemed more alike than in the healthy donor group. Any HLA type influence on TCRB rearrangement was left unresolved here.

Concerning this clone itself: The antigen is unknown.

Isolated RNA was reverse transcribed in full, so expressed TCRB transcripts were sequenced. Clones were sequenced by immunoSEQ multiplex PCR, and TCRdb holds only the in-frame ones, with some missing. The table shows 400,000 to 600,000 clones, with 30% occurring only once. J is TRBJ2-7 and V is TRBV30; possible D gene TRBD1, 6 bases. Sequencing was carried out using naive CD4+ T cells from blood. This TCR was sampled from a man between 18 and 35 years old in good health. The CDR3 sequence is CAWSVLGARGYEQYF. The CDR3 DNA reads as TGTGCCTGGAGTGTATTAGGTGCCAGGGGTTACGAGCAGTACTTC.